These 28 T cell receptor beta chains were all obtained from the same sample, sequenced in a study of CD8+ T cells in alopecia areata. The sequencing template was cDNA reverse transcribed from extracted RNA. Sequencing used immunoSEQ multiplex PCR; TCRdb keeps in-frame clones, though not all of them. The table records some 240,000 clones, around three fifths of them present only once. The input for sequencing was CD4+ T cells sorted from blood, taken at week 0. The receptor source for this set is a human donor with alopecia areata.

V and J are TRBV30 and TRBJ2-4, with D perhaps TRBD2 (6 bases). Germline V CDR1 and CDR2: GTSNPN, SVGIG (reference sequence). V dropped 4 bases and J dropped 9 bases, with 16 bases sitting between them. The CDR3 is 13 residues long. For the CDR3, the DNA is TGTGCCTGGATGCGGGGCCCACTCAGCATTCAGTACTTC. It specifies CAWMRGPLSIQYF.

The gene calls are TRBV19 and TRBJ1-5; D gene uncertain. Looked up from germline, CDR1 is LNHDA and CDR2 is SQIVND (reference sequence). V was trimmed by 1 base and J by 7 bases, leaving 8 bases between them. The CDR3 runs to 13 residues. CDR3 loop: CASSIVGPQPQHF. The CDR3 coding sequence is TGTGCCAGTAGTATAGTAGGCCCGCAGCCCCAGCATTTT.

This clone has a handful of counts. This chain's CDR3 is CASSEVGFGVYGYTF. DNA for the CDR3: TGTGCCAGCAGTGAAGTTGGGTTCGGGGTTTATGGCTACACCTTC. The rearrangement joins TRBV2 to TRBJ1-2; D uncertain. The V gene lost 1 base and the J gene lost 5 bases, with 14 bases spanning the gap. Germline V gene lookup returns CDR1 SNHLY and CDR2 FYNNEI. This CDR3 is 15 amino acids long.

V and J are TRBV7-8 and TRBJ1-6; D unresolved. Germline CDR1 is SGHVS and CDR2 is FQNEAQ. The V and J ends lost 4 bases and 7 bases respectively, with 14 bases between them. The CDR3 is 15 residues long. The CDR3 region has the DNA TGTGCCAGCAGCTCTTCCGGGTTCACGAATTCACCCCTCCACTTT. Protein product: CASSSSGFTNSPLHF.

This clone showed up just once. The rearrangement links TRBV4-1 to TRBJ2-7; 8 positions agree with TRBD2. With V trimmed by 2 bases and J by 11 bases, 5 bases remained unmatched. Per germline, CDR1 MGHRA and CDR2 YSYEKL. This CDR3 has 12 residues. The CDR3 here is CASSQPGGTEYF. DNA for the CDR3: TGCGCCAGCAGCCAACCGGGAGGGACGGAGTACTTC.

This clone was seen only a few times. The J gene is TRBJ2-2, the V gene TRBV30; D uncertain. The CDR3 length is 12 residues. From germline, CDR1 is GTSNPN and CDR2 SVGIG (reference sequence). V was shortened by 4 bases and J by 0 bases, with 3 bases between the two germline ends. Here the CDR3 reads CAWTANTGELFF. The CDR3 coding sequence is TGTGCCTGGACCGCGAACACCGGGGAGCTGTTTTTT.

As regards this clone: At the DNA level, this CDR3 is encoded by other sequences in the same sample as well. The CDR3 coding sequence is TGTGCCTGGAGTTCAGGGAACTATGGCTACACCTTC. It translates to CAWSSGNYGYTF. V and J are TRBV30 and TRBJ1-2, with a tentative D call TRBD1 (5 bases). This CDR3 is 12 amino acids long. V was shortened by 2 bases and J by 2 bases, with 6 bases between the two germline ends. The germline CDR1 and CDR2 sequences are GTSNPN and SVGIG (reference sequence).

The genes are TRBV5-1 and TRBJ1-1; weak D call: TRBD1 (5 bases). V dropped 0 bases and J dropped 0 bases, with 9 bases sitting between them. Germline V gene lookup returns CDR1 SGHRS and CDR2 YFSETQ. The CDR3 totals 15 residues. CDR3 sequence: CASSLAGRVNTEAFF. CDR3 bases: TGCGCCAGCAGCTTGGCCGGCAGGGTGAACACTGAAGCTTTCTTT.

This clone came up a few times. The chain recombines TRBV18 with TRBJ1-1, with D unresolved. In germline, CDR1 is KGHSH, CDR2 LQKENI. This CDR3 region has 12 residues. V was clipped by 3 bases and J by 4 bases, with 6 bases between them. The CDR3: CASSPDITEAFF. The DNA for the CDR3 is TGTGCCAGCTCACCTGATATCACTGAAGCTTTCTTT.

This clone showed up just a few times. The chain has TRBV7-2 and TRBJ2-3; D may be TRBD2 (5 bases). Per the germline V gene, CDR1 is SGHTA and CDR2 is FQGNSA. CDR3 size: 16 residues. Trimming removed 5 bases at V and 2 bases at J, with 17 bases between. The CDR3 DNA is TGTGCCAGCAGCCGTCAGCTAGCCTCCTTCACAGATACGCAGTATTTT. Protein product: CASSRQLASFTDTQYF.

The V gene is TRBV30, the J gene TRBJ2-3, with D perhaps TRBD1 (6 bases). CDR3 length: 11 amino acids. Germline lookup yields CDR1 GTSNPN and CDR2 SVGIG (reference sequence). The V gene lost 3 bases and the J gene lost 6 bases, with 7 bases spanning the gap. For the CDR3, the DNA is TGTGCCTGGAGCGACAGGGATACGCAGTATTTT. This sequence encodes CAWSDRDTQYF.

The CDR3, as DNA: TGTGCCAGCAGTCCCAGGAGTAGCACAGATACGCAGTATTTT. Amino acids: CASSPRSSTDTQYF. The rearrangement uses TRBV27 and TRBJ2-3; unclear D gene. Germline lookup yields CDR1 MNHEY and CDR2 SMNVEV (reference sequence). V was clipped by 5 bases and J by 0 bases, with 9 bases between them. This CDR3 comprises 14 residues.

This chain joins TRBV7-9 and TRBJ1-2; TRBD1 matches at 8 bases. Losses at the gene ends were 8 bases for V and 6 bases for J; bases not matched to a gene: 8. Germline assignment: CDR1 SEHNR and CDR2 FQNEAQ (reference sequence). The CDR3 consists of 13 residues. The CDR3 is CASWTDRGNGYTF. The DNA of the CDR3 is TGTGCCAGCTGGACAGACAGGGGAAATGGCTACACCTTC.

The chain is built from TRBV29-1 and TRBJ2-1, with 10 nucleotides matching TRBD1. Germline V gives CDR1 SQVTM, CDR2 ANQGSEA. This CDR3 has 16 amino acids. Trimming at V came to 0 bases and at J to 4 bases, leaving 6 bases not matched to a gene. Written as DNA, the CDR3 is TGCAGCGTTGAAGATAGGGGGACAGGGGTTTACAATGAGCAGTTCTTC. Translation gives CSVEDRGTGVYNEQFF.

This clone has a handful of counts. V gene TRBV5-1 combines with J gene TRBJ2-7; TRBD2 aligns across 7 bases. The CDR3 has 15 amino acids. V was clipped by 0 bases and J by 5 bases; unmatched bases: 8. CDR1 is SGHRS and CDR2 is YFSETQ in the germline V gene. The CDR3 DNA follows: TGCGCCAGCAGCTTGGCGGGGGGACTATCGAACGAGCAGTACTTC. It is translated as CASSLAGGLSNEQYF.

Here the CDR3 reads CSVEITEGNEQFF. The CDR3 DNA is TGCAGCGTTGAAATCACCGAAGGCAATGAGCAGTTCTTC. V gene TRBV29-1 combines with J gene TRBJ2-1; D call uncertain. The V end lost 2 bases, the J end lost 6 bases, and 11 bases lay between the germline ends. CDR1 is SQVTM and CDR2 is ANQGSEA in the germline V gene. The CDR3 has 13 amino acids.

V usage is TRBV23-1 and J usage is TRBJ2-1; D gene uncertain. TRBV23-1 is flagged as an ORF with uncertain function. There are 12 residues in the CDR3. V was clipped by 6 bases and J by 5 bases, with 8 bases between them. The CDR3 DNA reads as TGCGCCAGCAGCCGACGTGACAATGAGCAGTTCTTC. It specifies CASSRRDNEQFF.

The chain links TRBV7-8 to TRBJ2-5; possible D gene TRBD1, 6 bases. CDR3 length: 17 amino acids. Germline V gives CDR1 SGHVS, CDR2 FQNEAQ. Trimming left V 4 bases short and J 4 bases short, with 22 bases between. The CDR3: CASSWSTGTFSRETQYF. The DNA for the CDR3 is TGTGCCAGCAGCTGGAGTACCGGGACATTCTCTAGAGAGACCCAGTACTTC.

The chain carries TRBV10-3 and TRBJ2-3; tentatively, D is TRBD2 (6 bases). This CDR3 has 14 amino acids. The V gene lost 2 bases and the J gene lost 7 bases, with 13 bases spanning the gap. The V gene's germline CDR1 is ENHRY and CDR2 SYGVKD. The CDR3 reads CAISEGGVVNTQYF. DNA for the CDR3: TGTGCCATCAGTGAGGGAGGGGTTGTGAATACGCAGTATTTT.

This chain joins TRBV6-6 and TRBJ2-5, with D perhaps assigned TRBD1 or TRBD2 (5 bases each). V dropped 0 bases and J dropped 7 bases, with 18 bases sitting between them. The CDR3 length is 16 residues. In germline, CDR1 is MNHNY, CDR2 SVGAGI (reference sequence). CDR3: CASSYSNTGGGGTQYF. The CDR3 nucleotides read TGTGCCAGCAGTTACTCGAACACTGGGGGTGGAGGGACCCAGTACTTC.

The table lists this clone with a few counts. The rearrangement uses TRBV29-1 and TRBJ2-7, with 7 bases that match TRBD1. The trim removed 3 bases at V and 5 bases at J, leaving 4 bases unmatched. CDR3 length equals 12 residues. Per the germline V gene, CDR1 is SQVTM and CDR2 is ANQGSEA. The CDR3 protein is CSVEGQLNEQYF. The CDR3 nucleotides are TGCAGCGTTGAGGGACAGCTCAACGAGCAGTACTTC.

The CDR3 sequence: CASERIQGTEAFF. In DNA, the CDR3 is TGTGCCAGCGAGAGGATTCAGGGCACTGAAGCTTTCTTT. The V gene is TRBV2, the J gene TRBJ1-1; D possibly corresponds to TRBD1 (5 bases). This CDR3 comprises 13 residues. Between the trimmed V and J ends, which lost 8 bases and 4 bases, there was a span of 14 bases. The V gene's germline CDR1 is SNHLY and CDR2 FYNNEI.

V usage is TRBV7-2 and J usage is TRBJ2-3, with 9 bases matching TRBD2. J was trimmed by 3 bases and V by 5 bases; bases with no gene match: 3. This CDR3 is 14 amino acids long. Germline V gene data show CDR1 as SGHTA and CDR2 as FQGNSA. The CDR3 reads CASSIGLATDTQYF. Here the CDR3 DNA reads TGTGCCAGCAGCATTGGACTAGCGACAGATACGCAGTATTTT.

This clone was seen once. This sample also contains other DNA sequences that code for the same CDR3. The chain has TRBV29-1 and TRBJ2-3; unclear D gene. The CDR3 loop spans 12 amino acids. V was trimmed by 3 bases and J by 0 bases, leaving 4 bases between them. Germline V lookup: CDR1 SQVTM, CDR2 ANQGSEA. CDR3: CSVDRSTDTQYF. CDR3 DNA sequence: TGCAGCGTTGACAGGAGCACAGATACGCAGTATTTT.

The rearrangement links TRBV2 to TRBJ2-3, with D perhaps matching TRBD2 (6 bases). Between the trimmed V and J ends, which lost 4 bases and 5 bases, there was a span of 10 bases. The CDR3 extends over 13 amino acids. Germline V gene sequence: CDR1 SNHLY, CDR2 FYNNEI. The CDR3 DNA is TGTGCCAGCAGTGTCGGGGGTCAAGATACGCAGTATTTT. Its translation is CASSVGGQDTQYF.

This chain joins TRBV2 and TRBJ1-5; a possible D gene is TRBD1 (5 bases). The V end was cut by 7 bases, the J end by 6 bases, with 16 bases between. Germline-derived CDR1 and CDR2 are SNHLY and FYNNEI. The CDR3 spans 14 residues. The CDR3 DNA follows: TGTGCCAGCAATCTGGGGGGGAGAGGTCAGCCCCAGCATTTT. It translates to CASNLGGRGQPQHF.

This sequence joins TRBV5-1 and TRBJ2-1; 8 nucleotides agree with TRBD1. The germline V gene encodes CDR1 SGHRS and CDR2 YFSETQ. The length of the CDR3 is 15 residues. The J segment lost 6 bases and the V segment lost 4 bases, leaving 9 bases of the junction unmatched. The CDR3 reads CASSPGQGGLNEQFF. The DNA of the CDR3 is TGCGCCAGCAGCCCTGGACAGGGTGGGCTCAATGAGCAGTTCTTC.

This chain connects TRBV29-1 to TRBJ1-2; TRBD1 might be the D (6 bases). Germline V CDR1 and CDR2: SQVTM, ANQGSEA. This CDR3 has 13 amino acids. The V end was cut by 2 bases, the J end by 5 bases, with 12 bases between. The CDR3 here is CSVEQGHLYGYTF. As DNA, the CDR3 is TGCAGCGTTGAACAGGGACACCTTTATGGCTACACCTTC.